The rows below give T cell receptor beta chains drawn from one sample of a study of CD8 T cells in ankylosing spondylitis. TCRdb processed the 5' RACE reads anew with MiXCR; each CDR3 protein has one entry. The profile covers under 250,000 distinct CDR3 sequences, with 7.5% to 9.5% appearing a single time and around 5.1% taken by the ten largest. Sequencing used blood, either unsorted or a sorted T cell fraction (not recorded which). Receptors were obtained from a female donor with ankylosing spondylitis or in good health (not recorded which). Both conserved end residues are part of each CDR3. Each record gives: CDR3 protein, CDR3 DNA, D gene, J gene, V gene, clone size. A D gene is named only where the DNA matches it firmly. Rows give clone size only sometimes, using once, few, many, or a class for an expanded clone.

CDR3 protein: CAMSPRLPCYNEQFF
CDR3 DNA: TGTGCCATGAGCCCCAGGCTCCCCTGCTACAATGAGCAGTTCTTC
D gene: .
J gene: TRBJ2-1
V gene: TRBV4-2
clone size: .

CDR3 protein: CASSEGTGNTGELFF
CDR3 DNA: TGTGCCAGCAGCGAGGGGACAGGGAACACCGGGGAGCTGTTTTTT
D gene: TRBD1
J gene: TRBJ2-2
V gene: TRBV9
clone size: many

CDR3 protein: CSAETGLSLSTEAFF
CDR3 DNA: TGCAGTGCTGAGACAGGTTTGTCGTTGAGCACTGAAGCTTTCTTT
D gene: .
J gene: TRBJ1-1
V gene: TRBV20-1
clone size: few

CDR3 protein: CAITKGIGYEQYF
CDR3 DNA: TGTGCCATCACGAAGGGAATCGGCTACGAGCAGTACTTC
D gene: .
J gene: TRBJ2-7
V gene: TRBV10-3
clone size: many

CDR3 protein: CSAALYQAQDTQYF
CDR3 DNA: TGCAGTGCTGCCCTATACCAAGCCCAAGATACGCAGTATTTT
D gene: .
J gene: TRBJ2-3
V gene: TRBV20-1
clone size: many

CDR3 protein: CASKPPRGRDEKLFF
CDR3 DNA: TGTGCCAGCAAGCCCCCCAGGGGGCGGGATGAAAAACTGTTTTTT
D gene: TRBD1
J gene: TRBJ1-4
V gene: TRBV7-9
clone size: few

CDR3 protein: CASSGLAGDEQYF
CDR3 DNA: TGCGCCAGCAGTGGACTAGCGGGAGACGAGCAGTACTTC
D gene: TRBD2
J gene: TRBJ2-7
V gene: TRBV5-1
clone size: many

CDR3 protein: CSVRLAKNIQYF
CDR3 DNA: TGCAGCGTTCGACTAGCCAAAAACATTCAGTACTTC
D gene: .
J gene: TRBJ2-4
V gene: TRBV29-1
clone size: many

CDR3 protein: CASSLETGGEKLFF
CDR3 DNA: TGCGCCAGCAGCTTGGAGACAGGAGGGGAAAAACTGTTTTTT
D gene: .
J gene: TRBJ1-4
V gene: TRBV5-1
clone size: many

CDR3 protein: CASSEIAGGWTDTQYF
CDR3 DNA: TGTGCCAGCAGTGAGATAGCGGGAGGTTGGACAGATACGCAGTATTTT
D gene: TRBD2
J gene: TRBJ2-3
V gene: TRBV25-1
clone size: few

CDR3 protein: CSAGRSGGKDTMVANNLYYEQYF
CDR3 DNA: TGCAGTGCTGGCCGGTCCGGGGGAAAGGACACTATGGTGGCTAACAACTTGTACTACGAGCAGTACTTC
D gene: .
J gene: TRBJ2-7
V gene: TRBV20-1
clone size: .

CDR3 protein: CATNGGRGKTEAFF
CDR3 DNA: TGTGCCACCAACGGGGGCAGGGGAAAAACTGAAGCTTTCTTT
D gene: .
J gene: TRBJ1-1
V gene: TRBV10-3
clone size: many

CDR3 protein: CASSFFRGSGANVLTF
CDR3 DNA: TGTGCCAGCAGTTTTTTCAGGGGGTCTGGGGCCAACGTCCTGACTTTC
D gene: TRBD1
J gene: TRBJ2-6
V gene: TRBV28
clone size: many

CDR3 protein: CASSRGPNQIEAFF
CDR3 DNA: TGCGCCAGCAGCCGGGGACCGAACCAAATTGAAGCTTTCTTT
D gene: .
J gene: TRBJ1-1
V gene: TRBV4-1
clone size: few

CDR3 protein: CSALPGAYGFAEAFF
CDR3 DNA: TGCAGTGCTCTCCCCGGGGCGTACGGGTTCGCTGAAGCTTTCTTT
D gene: .
J gene: TRBJ1-1
V gene: TRBV20-1
clone size: many

CDR3 protein: CASSPRHPDTQYF
CDR3 DNA: TGTGCCAGCAGCCCGCGACATCCGGATACGCAGTATTTT
D gene: .
J gene: TRBJ2-3
V gene: TRBV7-2
clone size: .

CDR3 protein: CASTSRGRGTQYF
CDR3 DNA: TGTGCCAGCACTTCCAGGGGGCGAGGGACCCAGTACTTC
D gene: TRBD1
J gene: TRBJ2-5
V gene: TRBV12-3/TRBV12-4
clone size: many

CDR3 protein: CASSSGLGDTGELFF
CDR3 DNA: TGTGCCAGCAGCTCGGGACTGGGCGACACCGGGGAGCTGTTTTTT
D gene: .
J gene: TRBJ2-2
V gene: TRBV12-3/TRBV12-4
clone size: many

CDR3 protein: CASSVIKAGDTQYF
CDR3 DNA: TGTGCCAGCAGCGTTATAAAGGCTGGAGATACGCAGTATTTT
D gene: .
J gene: TRBJ2-3
V gene: TRBV7-8
clone size: few

CDR3 protein: CASSLSPDYPEAF
CDR3 DNA: TGTGCCAGCAGCCTAAGCCCGGACTACCCAGAGGCCTTC
D gene: .
J gene: TRBJ2-7
V gene: TRBV7-2
clone size: few

CDR3 protein: CASSLGGQRNTEAFF
CDR3 DNA: TGTGCCAGCAGCTTGGGCGGACAGAGGAACACTGAAGCTTTCTTT
D gene: .
J gene: TRBJ1-1
V gene: TRBV5-4
clone size: .

CDR3 protein: CASSSNTGLGETQYF
CDR3 DNA: TGTGCCAGCAGTTCCAATACAGGGTTAGGCGAGACCCAGTACTTC
D gene: .
J gene: TRBJ2-5
V gene: TRBV28
clone size: .

CDR3 protein: CASSYEPRANSPLHF
CDR3 DNA: TGTGCCAGCAGTTACGAGCCCAGGGCGAATTCACCCCTCCACTTT
D gene: .
J gene: TRBJ1-6
V gene: TRBV6-2/TRBV6-3
clone size: many

CDR3 protein: CSARDDPRGYEQYF
CDR3 DNA: TGCAGTGCTAGAGACGATCCAAGGGGGTACGAGCAGTACTTC
D gene: .
J gene: TRBJ2-7
V gene: TRBV20-1
clone size: many

CDR3 protein: CASSLGARNTEAFF
CDR3 DNA: TGTGCCAGCAGTTTAGGCGCGAGAAACACTGAAGCTTTCTTT
D gene: .
J gene: TRBJ1-1
V gene: TRBV27
clone size: many

CDR3 protein: CASSPSVGQYEKLFF
CDR3 DNA: TGTGCCAGCAGTCCCAGTGTGGGGCAATATGAAAAACTGTTTTTT
D gene: .
J gene: TRBJ1-4
V gene: TRBV12-3/TRBV12-4
clone size: many

CDR3 protein: CTLDGNTEAFF
CDR3 DNA: TGCACCTTGGACGGCAACACTGAAGCTTTCTTT
D gene: .
J gene: TRBJ1-1
V gene: TRBV20-1
clone size: many

CDR3 protein: CSARGSGRGGTYNEQFF
CDR3 DNA: TGCAGTGCTAGAGGTAGCGGGAGAGGTGGGACCTACAATGAGCAGTTCTTC
D gene: TRBD2
J gene: TRBJ2-1
V gene: TRBV20-1
clone size: many

CDR3 protein: CASSYETRSHEQYF
CDR3 DNA: TGTGCCAGCAGTTACGAGACTAGATCCCACGAGCAGTACTTC
D gene: .
J gene: TRBJ2-7
V gene: TRBV12-3/TRBV12-4
clone size: many

CDR3 protein: CASSLFQLDTGELFF
CDR3 DNA: TGCGCCAGCAGCTTGTTCCAGCTTGACACCGGGGAGCTGTTTTTT
D gene: .
J gene: TRBJ2-2
V gene: TRBV5-1
clone size: many

CDR3 protein: CSAPDRGGADEQYF
CDR3 DNA: TGCAGTGCTCCCGACAGGGGGGGGGCTGACGAGCAGTACTTC
D gene: TRBD1
J gene: TRBJ2-7
V gene: TRBV20-1
clone size: many

CDR3 protein: CASSLARRWETQYF
CDR3 DNA: TGTGCCAGCAGCTTAGCGCGACGGTGGGAGACCCAGTACTTC
D gene: .
J gene: TRBJ2-5
V gene: TRBV7-2
clone size: many

CDR3 protein: CASSSSGEEDEQFF
CDR3 DNA: TGTGCCAGCAGCTCCTCAGGGGAAGAAGATGAGCAGTTCTTC
D gene: .
J gene: TRBJ2-1
V gene: TRBV7-2
clone size: many

CDR3 protein: CASSFLTGTNTEAFF
CDR3 DNA: TGCGCCAGCAGCTTCTTAACAGGAACGAACACTGAAGCTTTCTTT
D gene: .
J gene: TRBJ1-1
V gene: TRBV4-1
clone size: .

CDR3 protein: CASSQVGGRTATNEKLFF
CDR3 DNA: TGTGCCAGCAGCCAAGTTGGGGGCCGGACAGCAACTAATGAAAAACTGTTTTTT
D gene: .
J gene: TRBJ1-4
V gene: TRBV3-1
clone size: many

CDR3 protein: CASSLEVDMSSYEQYF
CDR3 DNA: TGCGCCAGCAGCTTGGAGGTGGACATGAGCTCCTACGAGCAGTACTTC
D gene: .
J gene: TRBJ2-7
V gene: TRBV5-1
clone size: many

CDR3 protein: CSANSGSYNEQFF
CDR3 DNA: TGCAGCGCAAATAGCGGCTCCTACAATGAGCAGTTCTTC
D gene: .
J gene: TRBJ2-1
V gene: TRBV29-1
clone size: many

CDR3 protein: CASSQGQNIAKNIQYF
CDR3 DNA: TGTGCCAGCAGCCAGGGACAGAACATAGCCAAAAACATTCAGTACTTC
D gene: TRBD1
J gene: TRBJ2-4
V gene: TRBV7-2
clone size: many

CDR3 protein: CASSYGRGYGANVLTF
CDR3 DNA: TGTGCCAGCAGTTACGGCAGGGGATATGGGGCCAACGTCCTGACTTTC
D gene: .
J gene: TRBJ2-6
V gene: TRBV6-5
clone size: few

CDR3 protein: CASSPGGGRSTDTQYF
CDR3 DNA: TGTGCCAGCAGTCCAGGAGGGGGCCGGAGCACAGATACGCAGTATTTT
D gene: .
J gene: TRBJ2-3
V gene: TRBV12-3/TRBV12-4
clone size: many

CDR3 protein: CASSFLLAGENNEQFF
CDR3 DNA: TGTGCCAGCAGTTTCCTCCTAGCGGGAGAAAACAATGAGCAGTTCTTC
D gene: TRBD2
J gene: TRBJ2-1
V gene: TRBV27
clone size: .

CDR3 protein: CASSLTSGRWDEQFF
CDR3 DNA: TGTGCCAGCAGCCTTACTAGCGGGAGGTGGGATGAGCAGTTCTTC
D gene: TRBD2
J gene: TRBJ2-1
V gene: TRBV11-1
clone size: .

CDR3 protein: CSARDFPSSWQFF
CDR3 DNA: TGCAGTGCTAGAGATTTTCCAAGTAGTTGGCAGTTCTTC
D gene: .
J gene: TRBJ2-1
V gene: TRBV20-1
clone size: .

CDR3 protein: CASSPRRSSGNTIYF
CDR3 DNA: TGTGCCAGCAGCCCGAGACGGAGCTCTGGAAACACCATATATTTT
D gene: .
J gene: TRBJ1-3
V gene: TRBV28
clone size: many